These 19 T cell receptor beta chains came from one sample sequenced in a study of T cells in Graves' hyperthyroidism and ophthalmopathy. Amplified TCR beta CDR3 regions derived from RNA transcripts. Primed by the HTBI set, a first-round RT-PCR was run on the TCR CDR3. A single record per CDR3 protein comes from TCRdb applying MiXCR to the multiplex PCR reads. Among approximately 28,000 distinct CDR3 sequences, roughly 45% were seen once, and the ten largest hold around 10%. The source material was blood. The source is a woman in her twenties or thirties with Graves' hyperthyroidism.

Ten or more counts support this clonotype. The CDR3 DNA is TGTGCCAGCAGTTTACGCTGGGGCAATGAGCAGTTCTTC. It specifies CASSLRWGNEQFF. V usage is TRBV12-3 or TRBV12-4 and J usage is TRBJ2-1; D unclear. Deletions cut 2 bases from V and 6 bases from J, with 8 bases between. This CDR3 spans 13 amino acids.

Details on this clonotype: A much larger clone differs by one base, so this may be a read error. V usage is TRBV27 and J usage is TRBJ2-2; D remains unclear. This CDR3 is 14 amino acids long. Germline lookup yields CDR1 MNHEY and CDR2 SMNVEV (reference sequence). Trimming took 8 bases from V and 1 from J, leaving 11 bases between them. CDR3 in amino acids: CASRPRQNTGELFF. In DNA form, the CDR3 reads TGTGCCAGCCGACCCAGACAGAACACCGGGGAGCTGTTTTTT.

This clonotype was picked up many times. This chain links TRBV20-1 with TRBJ1-4, with TRBD1 identical over 7 bases. V shed 0 bases and J 1 base; nucleotides not matched to a gene: 5. The CDR3 contains 16 residues. Germline CDR1 reads DFQATT; CDR2 reads SNEGSKA (reference sequence). In DNA, the CDR3 is TGCAGTGCTAGAGAGGGCAGGGGGATAACTAATGAAAAACTGTTTTTT. It encodes CSAREGRGITNEKLFF.

The chain combines TRBV20-1 with TRBJ1-6; D might be TRBD1 (5 bases). This CDR3 comprises 13 residues. Between the trimmed V and J ends, which lost 3 bases and 2 bases, there was a span of 5 bases. In germline, CDR1 is DFQATT, CDR2 SNEGSKA (reference sequence). CDR3 in amino acids: CSARTAYNSPLHF. The CDR3 region has the DNA TGCAGTGCTAGGACAGCCTATAATTCACCCCTCCACTTT.

J is TRBJ2-1 and V is TRBV9; D remains unclear. This CDR3 has 14 residues. In germline, CDR1 is SGDLS, CDR2 YYNGEE. V lost 0 bases to trimming and J lost 3 bases, with 7 bases between them. In nucleotides, the CDR3 is TGTGCCAGCAGCGTAGATCTCCTCTACAATGAGCAGTTCTTC. It translates to CASSVDLLYNEQFF.

This clonotype was recorded many times. V and J are TRBV19 and TRBJ1-1; tentative D call: TRBD1 (5 bases). V gave up 6 bases and J gave up 3 bases, with 20 bases separating them. The V gene's germline CDR1 is LNHDA and CDR2 SQIVND (reference sequence). The CDR3 is made up of 16 amino acids. The CDR3 DNA follows: TGTGCCAGTAGCAACCCCCGGGGGGGGGGAGACACTGAAGCTTTCTTT. Amino acid sequence: CASSNPRGGGDTEAFF.

In this sample, this clonotype turned up many times. The rearrangement joins TRBV28 to TRBJ1-1, with unresolved D. The germline V and J ends were trimmed by 5 bases and 4 bases, with 14 bases remaining between them. CDR3 length: 14 residues. Germline V gene lookup returns CDR1 MDHEN and CDR2 SYDVKM. The CDR3 region has the DNA TGTGCCAGCAGTCCTTGGGGAAGGTCCACTGAAGCTTTCTTT. As protein: CASSPWGRSTEAFF.

By frequency in the sample, this clonotype is medium-sized. The chain carries TRBV10-1 and TRBJ2-3, with D hard to call. Per the germline V gene, CDR1 is WNHNN and CDR2 is SYGVQD (reference sequence). V shed 7 bases and J shed 3 bases, with 11 bases lying between them. This CDR3 region has 13 residues. The CDR3 protein is CASMSGLTDTQYF. The CDR3 nucleotides read TGCGCCAGCATGTCAGGCTTGACAGATACGCAGTATTTT.

About this clonotype: It is likely a read error, because the conserved phenylalanine at the end of the CDR3 is missing. No DNA is shown, since the ends of the CDR3 on it are uncertain; the CDR3 is the one TCRdb lists. V and J are TRBV20-1 and TRBJ2-5; the table's D call TRBD2 went unverified against the DNA. Per germline, CDR1 DFQATT and CDR2 SNEGSKA (reference sequence). Termini included, the CDR3 measures 8 amino acids. CDR3 region: CSATDRTS.

To note about this clonotype: The DNA is omitted, as the CDR3 cannot be located on it reliably, and the CDR3 follows TCRdb's listing. V usage is TRBV7-9 and J usage is TRBJ2-5; TRBD1, the D gene given by the table, was not confirmed from the DNA. Inclusive of both ends, the CDR3 amounts to 22 amino acids. CDR1 SEHNR and CDR2 FQNEAQ come from the germline V gene (reference sequence). CDR3 protein: CASSLALTVTGELFFGQETQYF.

In its sample, this clonotype was seen many times. V is TRBV4-1 and J is TRBJ2-7; TRBD2 agrees at 9 bases. V dropped 6 bases and J dropped 0; count of bases not matched to a gene: 9. Germline loops: CDR1 MGHRA, CDR2 YSYEKL. The CDR3 covers 16 residues. This CDR3 is CASSFGTSSSSYEQYF. CDR3 DNA sequence: TGCGCCAGCAGTTTTGGGACTAGCTCATCCTCCTACGAGCAGTACTTC.

At least ten counts were recorded for this clonotype. The chain recombines TRBV27 with TRBJ1-6, with D maybe TRBD1 (5 bases). Deletions cut 6 bases from V and 4 bases from J, with 16 bases between. The CDR3 has 16 residues. CDR1 is MNHEY, CDR2 SMNVEV, per germline (reference sequence). This CDR3 reads CASRPSRERYNSPLHF. In nucleotides, the CDR3 is TGTGCCAGCAGGCCCTCCAGGGAGCGATATAATTCACCCCTCCACTTT.

The V gene is TRBV2, the J gene TRBJ2-1; TRBD1 might be the D (5 bases). CDR1 SNHLY and CDR2 FYNNEI come from the germline V gene. Trimming stripped 8 bases from V and 5 bases from J, with 16 bases between. The CDR3 has 14 amino acids. The CDR3 spells CASWGAVTHNEQFF. CDR3 bases: TGTGCCAGCTGGGGCGCAGTTACCCACAATGAGCAGTTCTTC.

Regarding this clonotype: A read error may explain this, as a much larger clone is one base away. The chain carries TRBV7-3 and TRBJ2-1; 7 bases are a match to TRBD2. Germline CDR1 and CDR2: SGHTA and FQGTGA. The CDR3 consists of 19 residues. The CDR3 loop is CASSQELAGVNFGYNVQFF. CDR3 sequence (DNA): TGCGCCAGCAGCCAAGAACTGGCGGGAGTTAATTTTGGTTACAATGTGCAGTTCTTC.

J is TRBJ2-5 and V is TRBV4-1; TRBD2 might be the D (7 bases). V gave up 4 bases and J gave up 4 bases, with 13 bases separating them. The CDR3 sequence is 14 residues long. CDR1 and CDR2 from the germline V gene are MGHRA and YSYEKL. CDR3: CASSPGGGGETQYF. CDR3 DNA: TGCGCCAGCAGCCCGGGAGGAGGGGGAGAGACCCAGTACTTC.

This clonotype was seen at least ten times. This chain joins TRBV5-1 and TRBJ1-1; 7 bases are shared with TRBD1. V shed 3 bases and J 1 base; nucleotides not matched to a gene: 3. Germline V gives CDR1 SGHRS, CDR2 YFSETQ. This CDR3 has 14 residues. The DNA for the CDR3 is TGCGCCAGCAGCTGGCGGACAGGGAACACTGAAGCTTTCTTT. Translating it yields CASSWRTGNTEAFF.

To note about this clonotype: One end of the junction varies from germline; a read error may be responsible. V gene TRBV20-1 combines with J gene TRBJ2-1; 7 nucleotides agree with TRBD2. The CDR3 consists of 17 residues. In germline, CDR1 is DFQATT, CDR2 SNEGSKA (reference sequence). The CDR3 sequence is CSTRGALAVGLRDEQFF. CDR3 nucleotide sequence: TGCAGTACTAGAGGCGCCCTAGCGGTAGGCCTCCGGGATGAGCAGTTCTTC.

This clonotype was detected ten times or more. The genes are TRBV6-5 and TRBJ2-5; D might be TRBD2 (7 bases). Germline lookup yields CDR1 MNHEY and CDR2 SVGAGI. V was trimmed by 8 bases and J by 5 bases, leaving 12 bases between them. The CDR3 extends over 12 amino acids. CDR3 sequence: CASRGAGETQYF. The CDR3 DNA reads as TGTGCCAGCCGGGGGGCAGGGGAGACCCAGTACTTC.

This clonotype was picked up many times. The chain combines TRBV4-2 with TRBJ2-1; the D gene is possibly TRBD1 (5 bases). V lost 1 base to trimming and J lost 5 bases, with 9 bases between them. The CDR3 sequence is 14 residues long. Per germline, CDR1 LGHNA and CDR2 YNFKEQ. The CDR3 is CASSQATADNEQFF. The CDR3 bases are TGTGCCAGCAGCCAAGCGACAGCAGACAATGAGCAGTTCTTC.